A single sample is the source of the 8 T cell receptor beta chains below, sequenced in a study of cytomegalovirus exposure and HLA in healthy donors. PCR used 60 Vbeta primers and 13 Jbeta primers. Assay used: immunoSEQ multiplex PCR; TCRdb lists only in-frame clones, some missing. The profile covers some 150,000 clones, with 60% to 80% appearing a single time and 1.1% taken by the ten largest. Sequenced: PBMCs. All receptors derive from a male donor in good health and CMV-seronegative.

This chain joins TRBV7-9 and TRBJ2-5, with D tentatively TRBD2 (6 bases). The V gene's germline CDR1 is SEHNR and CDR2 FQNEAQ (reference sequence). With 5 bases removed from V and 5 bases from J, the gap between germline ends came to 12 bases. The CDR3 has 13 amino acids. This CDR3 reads CASSRDLMETQYF. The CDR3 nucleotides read TGTGCCAGCAGCCGGGACTTAATGGAGACCCAGTACTTC. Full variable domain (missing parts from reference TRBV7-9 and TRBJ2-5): DTGVSQNPRHKITKRGQNVTFRCDPISEHNRLYWYRQTLGQGPEFLTYFQNEAQLEKSRLLSDRFSAERPKGSFSTLEIQRTEQGDSAMYLCASSRDLMETQYFGPGTRLLVL.

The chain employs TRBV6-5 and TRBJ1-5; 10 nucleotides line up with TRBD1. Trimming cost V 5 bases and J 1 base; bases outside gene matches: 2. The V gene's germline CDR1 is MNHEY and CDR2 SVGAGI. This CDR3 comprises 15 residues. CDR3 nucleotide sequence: TGTGCCAGCAGTCCGGGACAGGGGAGCAATCAGCCCCAGCATTTT. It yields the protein CASSPGQGSNQPQHF.

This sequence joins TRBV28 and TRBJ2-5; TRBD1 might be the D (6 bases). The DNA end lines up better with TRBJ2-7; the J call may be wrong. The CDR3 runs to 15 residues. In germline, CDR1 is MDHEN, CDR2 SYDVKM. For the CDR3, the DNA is TGTGCCAGCAGTTTCGGGGCAGGGGCGTTATACGAGCAGTACTTC. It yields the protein CASSFGAGALYEQYF.

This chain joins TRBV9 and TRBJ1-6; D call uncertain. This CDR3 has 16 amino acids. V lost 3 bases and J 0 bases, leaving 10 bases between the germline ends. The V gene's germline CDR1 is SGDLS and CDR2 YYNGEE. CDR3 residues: CASSATAYSYNSPLHF. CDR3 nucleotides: TGTGCCAGCAGCGCTACAGCCTACTCCTATAATTCACCCCTCCACTTT.

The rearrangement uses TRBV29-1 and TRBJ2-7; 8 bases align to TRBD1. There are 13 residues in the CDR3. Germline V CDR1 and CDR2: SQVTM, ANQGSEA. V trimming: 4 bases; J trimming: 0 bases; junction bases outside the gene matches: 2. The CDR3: CSVAQGDSYEQYF. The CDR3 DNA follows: TGCAGCGTTGCACAGGGGGACTCCTACGAGCAGTACTTC.

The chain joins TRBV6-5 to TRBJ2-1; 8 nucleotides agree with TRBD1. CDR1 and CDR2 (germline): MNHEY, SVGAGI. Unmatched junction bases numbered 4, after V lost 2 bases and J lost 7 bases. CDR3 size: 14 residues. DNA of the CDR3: TGTGCCAGCAGTTACCGGACAGGGATGAATGAGCAGTTCTTC. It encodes CASSYRTGMNEQFF.

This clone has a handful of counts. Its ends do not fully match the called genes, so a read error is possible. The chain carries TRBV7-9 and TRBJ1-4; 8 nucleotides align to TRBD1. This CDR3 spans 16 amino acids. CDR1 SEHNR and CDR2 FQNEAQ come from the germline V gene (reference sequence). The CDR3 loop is CSSSLFGATGVGKLFF. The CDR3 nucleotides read TGTTCCAGCAGCTTATTTGGCGCGACAGGGGTAGGAAAACTGTTTTTT.

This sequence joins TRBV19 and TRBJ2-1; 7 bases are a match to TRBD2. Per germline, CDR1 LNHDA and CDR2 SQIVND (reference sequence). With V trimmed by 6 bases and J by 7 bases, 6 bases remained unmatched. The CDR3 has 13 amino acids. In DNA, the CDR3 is TGTGCCAGTAGCGTGGAGGGAGGGAATGAGCAGTTCTTC. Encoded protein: CASSVEGGNEQFF. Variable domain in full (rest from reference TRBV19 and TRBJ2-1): DGGITQSPKYLFRKEGQNVTLSCEQNLNHDAMYWYRQDPGQGLRLIYYSQIVNDFQKGDIAEGYSVSREKKESFPLTVTSAQKNPTAFYLCASSVEGGNEQFFGPGTRLTVL.